Listed below are T cell receptor beta chains from one sample, sequenced in a study of T cells after yellow fever vaccination. TCRdb reprocessed the 5' RACE reads with MiXCR, giving one entry per CDR3 protein. Of 500,000 to 650,000 distinct CDR3 sequences listed, about 15% are singletons. The material sequenced was PBMCs, taken about 5 days after the first yellow fever vaccination. All receptors come from a man younger than 35 who received the YFV17D yellow fever vaccine. CDR3s include the opening cysteine and the closing phenylalanine or tryptophan. Each record gives: clone size, J gene, V gene, D gene, CDR3 DNA, CDR3 protein. A D gene is named only where the DNA matches it firmly. The listing skips clone size in some rows; elsewhere it reads once, few, many or a size class.

-,TRBJ2-3,TRBV20-1,TRBD1,TGCAGTGCTAGAGATCCAAGGGGGCCGGGAGATACGCAGTATTTT,CSARDPRGPGDTQYF
many,TRBJ2-7,TRBV7-8,-,TGTGCCAGCAGCTTTCAGGGGGGGCGGTACGAGCAGTACTTC,CASSFQGGRYEQYF
-,TRBJ1-3,TRBV5-5,-,TGTGCCAGCAGCTTGTCGGACTTATCTGGAAACACCATATATTTT,CASSLSDLSGNTIYF
few,TRBJ1-2,TRBV7-2,-,TGTGCCAGCAGCTCGGTGAAGAACTATGGCTACACCTTC,CASSSVKNYGYTF
-,TRBJ2-2,TRBV20-1,-,TGCTGTGCTAGAGATCACTTGGCAGGGCTCGGCGGGGAGCTGTTTTTT,CCARDHLAGLGGELFF
few,TRBJ1-2,TRBV4-2,-,TGTGCCAGCAGCCAAGTGCAGGGGCTCTATGGCTACACCTTC,CASSQVQGLYGYTF
few,TRBJ1-2,TRBV6-2/TRBV6-3,-,TGTGCCAGCAGTTTAAACAGGGTGGACTATGGCTACACCTTC,CASSLNRVDYGYTF
-,TRBJ2-1,TRBV2,-,TGTGCCAGCAGGCTGGAGGGCAATGAGCAGTTCTTC,CASRLEGNEQFF
-,TRBJ2-5,TRBV27,-,TGTGCCAGCAGCAGGGAACCTGAGGAGACCCAGTACTTC,CASSREPEETQYF
-,TRBJ2-1,TRBV3-1,-,TGTGCCAGCAGCCAAAATAGCCGTGAGCAGTCCTTC,CASSQNSREQSF
-,TRBJ2-3,TRBV7-2,-,TGTGCCAGCAGCCGGGTTCCGGGACTCCGCACAGATACGCAGTATTTT,CASSRVPGLRTDTQYF
-,TRBJ1-3,TRBV4-1,-,TGCGCCAGCAGCCTCCGCTCGACTTACTTTGGAAACACCATATATTTT,CASSLRSTYFGNTIYF
many,TRBJ2-3,TRBV7-3,-,TGTGCCAGCAGCTTCCAGGGTGCAGATACGCAGTATTTT,CASSFQGADTQYF
-,TRBJ2-7,TRBV7-9,TRBD1,TGTGCCAGCAGCTTAGACAGGGGATCTCTCGAGCAGTACTTC,CASSLDRGSLEQYF
-,TRBJ1-2,TRBV18,TRBD1,TGTGCCAGCGCAGAGGGACAGGGGACCTTTAACTATGGCTACACCTTC,CASAEGQGTFNYGYTF
-,TRBJ1-4,TRBV7-2,-,TGTGCCAGCAGCCTACAGGATTCAACTAATGAAAAACTGTTTTTT,CASSLQDSTNEKLFF
-,TRBJ2-1,TRBV4-2,TRBD2,TGTGCCAGCAGCCAAGGTGGGCTAGCGGGGGGGCGGATATACAATGAGCAGTTCTTC,CASSQGGLAGGRIYNEQFF
few,TRBJ1-5,TRBV6-5,-,TGTGCCAGCAAGGGGGGGGCGGGCAATCAGCCCCAGCATTTT,CASKGGAGNQPQHF
-,TRBJ2-5,TRBV6-1,-,TGTGCCAGCAGTCAAGGGATGGTAGGGGAGACCCAGTACTTC,CASSQGMVGETQYF
-,TRBJ1-5,TRBV15,-,TGTGCCACCAGCGGCGAACGGAATCAGCCCCAGCATTTT,CATSGERNQPQHF
-,TRBJ2-1,TRBV5-5,-,TGTGCCAGCAGCCCGAGAGGGGGTTACAATAACAATGAGCAGTTCTTC,CASSPRGGYNNNEQFF
few,TRBJ2-5,TRBV5-1,-,TGCGCCAGCAGCACCTCCGGACAAACACAAGAGACCCAGTACTTC,CASSTSGQTQETQYF
few,TRBJ2-6,TRBV27,-,TGTGCCAGCAGGTCCCTAGGGACCGGGGCCAACGTCCTGACTTTC,CASRSLGTGANVLTF
-,TRBJ1-2,TRBV5-6,-,TGTGCCAGCAGCGGAGTGGGGACCCATGGCTACACCTTC,CASSGVGTHGYTF
few,TRBJ1-2,TRBV6-2/TRBV6-3,-,TGTGCCAGCAGTTATCGAACGGCATCGGGTGGCTACACCTTC,CASSYRTASGGYTF
few,TRBJ2-3,TRBV4-1,TRBD2,TGCGCCAGCCAGCGGCAGCGGGGGGTTGACACGCAGTATTTT,CASQRQRGVDTQYF
few,TRBJ1-5,TRBV6-1,-,TGTGCCAGCAGCGTACAGGGCAGCAATCAGCCCCAGCATTTT,CASSVQGSNQPQHF
many,TRBJ1-5,TRBV5-1,-,TGCGCCAGCAGCTTTCAAGTGGATCAGCCCCAGCATTTT,CASSFQVDQPQHF
-,TRBJ2-6,TRBV3-1,-,TGTGCCAGCAGCCAAGATTCAGGGGCGTCTGGGGCCAACGTCCTGACTTTC,CASSQDSGASGANVLTF
-,TRBJ2-3,TRBV27,TRBD1,TGTGCCAGCAGTTTACAGGGGGTCCTACCTACAGATACGCCGTATTTT,CASSLQGVLPTDTPYF
-,TRBJ2-2,TRBV11-2,TRBD2,TGTGCCAGCAGCAACCCCATCACGGGACTAGCGGAACCCGCGAACACCGGGGAGCTGTTTTTT,CASSNPITGLAEPANTGELFF
few,TRBJ1-1,TRBV7-9,-,TGTGCCAGCAGTTCCCTCGCTAGGGGACCTGAAGCTTTCTTT,CASSSLARGPEAFF
-,TRBJ1-1,TRBV7-2,TRBD1,TGTGCCAGCAGCGTACGACAGGGGGGAACTGAAGCTTTCTTT,CASSVRQGGTEAFF
-,TRBJ2-1,TRBV18,-,TGTGCCAGCTCGCGTCAGGGGTCCCCACACAATGAGCAGTTCTTC,CASSRQGSPHNEQFF
-,TRBJ1-4,TRBV28,TRBD1,TGTGCCAGCAGTGTGACTACAGGGGGCATTGAAAAACTGTTTTTT,CASSVTTGGIEKLFF
-,TRBJ1-2,TRBV6-2/TRBV6-3,-,TGTGCCAGCAGCTATACATTCGGACGATCTGATAACTATGGCTACACCTTC,CASSYTFGRSDNYGYTF
-,TRBJ2-1,TRBV6-1,-,TGTGCCAGCATGGCGGTGAGCTCCTACAATGAGCAGTTCTTC,CASMAVSSYNEQFF
-,TRBJ2-7,TRBV9,-,TGTGCCAGCAGCGTAGCTCAGAGCTACGAGCAGTACTTC,CASSVAQSYEQYF
-,TRBJ1-1,TRBV20-1,TRBD1,TGCAGCACTAACAGGGGGAACACTGAAGCTTTCTTT,CSTNRGNTEAFF
once,TRBJ2-3,TRBV7-9,-,TGTGCCAGCAGCTGGGGAGGCGAAGATACGCAGTATTTT,CASSWGGEDTQYF
few,TRBJ2-7,TRBV11-2,-,TGTGCCAGCAGCCCCACAGGGATCTACGAGCAGTACTTC,CASSPTGIYEQYF